The 18 T cell receptor beta chains below all came from one sample that was sequenced in a study of shared clonotypes between healthy human individuals. The data were produced by immunoSEQ multiplex PCR, yet TCRdb's version contains in-frame clones alone and is incomplete. The repertoire holds 2 million to 3 million clones, with approximately 94% as singletons. The sequenced material came from naive CD4+ T cells from PBMCs. Subset here: CD45RA+ positively selected. These receptors came from a man between 18 and 35 years old in good health. Some clones in this sample may be carry-over from other donors' samples.

V and J are TRBV6-5 and TRBJ1-5; TRBD1 agrees at 10 bases. The CDR3 loop spans 13 amino acids. Germline CDR1 reads MNHEY; CDR2 reads SVGAGI. J was trimmed by 7 bases and V by 6 bases; bases with no gene match: 3. CDR3 DNA sequence: TGTGCCAGCAGCCGACAGGGGGCGCAGCCCCAGCATTTT. This encodes CASSRQGAQPQHF.

This sequence joins TRBV5-1 and TRBJ2-4; TRBD2 aligns across 13 bases. CDR1 is SGHRS, CDR2 YFSETQ, per germline. J lost 0 bases, V lost 4 bases, and 7 bases had no gene match. The CDR3 sequence is 18 residues long. The CDR3, as DNA: TGCGCCAGCAGCCCCGGACTAGCGGGGGCACTAGCCAAAAACATTCAGTACTTC. This encodes CASSPGLAGALAKNIQYF. The variable domain in full, with the rest retrieved from reference TRBV5-1 and TRBJ2-4, is KAGVTQTPRYLIKTRGQQVTLSCSPISGHRSVSWYQQTPGQGLQFLFEYFSETQRNKGNFPGRFSGRQFSNSRSEMNVSTLELGDSALYLCASSPGLAGALAKNIQYFGAGTRLSVL.

The gene calls are TRBV29-1 and TRBJ2-1, with D perhaps matching TRBD2 (6 bases). Germline-derived CDR1 and CDR2 are SQVTM and ANQGSEA. V lost 4 bases and J 2 bases, leaving 9 bases between the germline ends. This CDR3 has 13 amino acids. The CDR3 sequence is CSVAGTAYNEQFF. In DNA, the CDR3 is TGCAGCGTTGCCGGGACTGCCTACAATGAGCAGTTCTTC.

The chain joins TRBV5-4 to TRBJ1-2; 7 bases match TRBD1. CDR3 length: 13 residues. V trimming: 4 bases; J trimming: 6 bases; junction bases outside the gene matches: 6. Germline CDR1 is SGHNT and CDR2 is YYREEE (reference sequence). The chain's CDR3 is CASSPTGVHGYTF. The CDR3 nucleotides are TGTGCCAGCAGCCCCACAGGGGTTCATGGCTACACCTTC.

The V gene is TRBV19, the J gene TRBJ2-3, with 14 bases fitting TRBD2. Trimming removed 5 bases from V and 4 bases from J; junction bases left unmatched: 17. Germline values: CDR1 LNHDA, CDR2 SQIVND (reference sequence). This CDR3 spans 20 amino acids. The CDR3 spells CASSDPGLAGDGELPDTQYF. For the CDR3, the DNA is TGTGCCAGTAGTGACCCGGGACTAGCGGGAGATGGGGAACTACCAGATACGCAGTATTTT.

Comments on this clone: The same CDR3 arises from other DNA sequences in this sample as well. J is TRBJ2-4 and V is TRBV29-1; D is possibly TRBD1 or TRBD2 (6 bases each). This CDR3 contains 13 residues. Germline lookup yields CDR1 SQVTM and CDR2 ANQGSEA. V gave up 6 bases and J gave up 0 bases, with 9 bases separating them. The CDR3, as DNA: TGCAGCGTGGGGGGCCTAGCCAAAAACATTCAGTACTTC. Encoded protein: CSVGGLAKNIQYF.

This clone was counted once. This chain joins TRBV2 and TRBJ2-5; D ambiguous. Germline V lookup: CDR1 SNHLY, CDR2 FYNNEI. Trimming took 5 bases from V and 2 from J, leaving 9 bases between them. The CDR3 is made up of 13 amino acids. This chain's CDR3 is CASSTDGQETQYF. The CDR3, as DNA: TGTGCCAGCAGTACAGACGGTCAAGAGACCCAGTACTTC.

The chain couples TRBV7-8 to TRBJ1-2; unclear D gene. The V end lost 2 bases, the J end lost 6 bases, and 10 bases lay between the germline ends. CDR3 length: 13 residues. The germline CDR1 and CDR2 sequences are SGHVS and FQNEAQ. CDR3 amino acids: CASSLLGLDGYTF. The CDR3 DNA follows: TGTGCCAGCAGCTTACTTGGACTCGATGGCTACACCTTC.

The genes are TRBV19 and TRBJ2-1; 14 bases fit TRBD2. Germline CDR1 is LNHDA and CDR2 is SQIVND (reference sequence). This CDR3 has 21 amino acids. Trimming took 3 bases from V and 0 from J; bases not matched to a gene: 13. The CDR3 nucleotides are TGTGCCAGTAGTATGGGAGGCCCGGGACTAGCGGGAGCCCCCTCCTACAATGAGCAGTTCTTC. Translated: CASSMGGPGLAGAPSYNEQFF.

The chain carries TRBV5-6 and TRBJ2-3, with TRBD2 matching over 12 bases. The CDR3 is 19 amino acids. The ends lost 3 bases at V and 3 bases at J; junction bases unmatched: 14. The germline V gene has CDR1 SGHDT and CDR2 YYEEEE. In DNA form, the CDR3 reads TGTGCCAGCAGCTGGGGACTAGCGGGCGAGACCCTTCCGACAGATACGCAGTATTTT. Translating it yields CASSWGLAGETLPTDTQYF.

The chain employs TRBV5-5 and TRBJ1-4; D ambiguous. Germline CDR1 and CDR2: SGHKS and YYEKEE (reference sequence). The CDR3 is made up of 13 amino acids. V was cut by 2 bases and J by 4 bases, with 6 bases left in between. CDR3 sequence reads: CASSFDDNEKLFF. CDR3 in DNA: TGTGCCAGCAGCTTCGACGATAATGAAAAACTGTTTTTT.

CDR3 in amino acids: CASSDKGAGEQYF. DNA of the CDR3: TGTGCCAGCAGTGATAAGGGGGCGGGTGAGCAGTACTTC. The genes are TRBV6-1 and TRBJ2-7; 7 bases line up with TRBD1. Per the germline V gene, CDR1 is MNHNS and CDR2 is SASEGT. This CDR3 contains 13 residues. J gave up 7 bases and V 3 bases, and 6 bases lay outside the gene matches.

The chain carries TRBV5-1 and TRBJ2-2, with unresolved D. Trimming pared 4 bases from V and 7 bases from J, leaving 14 bases between. Germline V gene sequence: CDR1 SGHRS, CDR2 YFSETQ. This CDR3 is built from 14 residues. The CDR3, as DNA: TGCGCCAGCAGCCTTCGGACCGACATCGGGGAGCTGTTTTTT. It codes for CASSLRTDIGELFF. Filled out from reference TRBV5-1 and TRBJ2-2, the complete variable domain reads KAGVTQTPRYLIKTRGQQVTLSCSPISGHRSVSWYQQTPGQGLQFLFEYFSETQRNKGNFPGRFSGRQFSNSRSEMNVSTLELGDSALYLCASSLRTDIGELFFGEGSRLTVL.

V usage is TRBV18 and J usage is TRBJ2-6; 8 nucleotides agree with TRBD1. Germline loops: CDR1 KGHSH, CDR2 LQKENI. CDR3 length: 16 residues. Losses at the gene ends were 3 bases for V and 4 bases for J; bases not matched to a gene: 5. The CDR3 DNA is TGTGCCAGCTCACCCCAGGGGGCAAGGGGGGCCAACGTCCTGACTTTC. Its translation: CASSPQGARGANVLTF.

The rearrangement links TRBV5-1 to TRBJ2-7; 8 nucleotides align to TRBD2. The V segment lost 5 bases and the J segment 2 bases; nucleotides outside the gene matches: 12. The CDR3 runs to 16 residues. The germline V gene encodes CDR1 SGHRS and CDR2 YFSETQ. CDR3 region: CASSPDPSGLTYEQYF. CDR3 bases: TGCGCCAGCAGTCCGGACCCTAGCGGGTTAACCTACGAGCAGTACTTC.

The chain is built from TRBV9 and TRBJ2-3, with 7 bases identical to TRBD2. V gave up 4 bases and J gave up 1 base; unmatched junction bases: 6. The length of the CDR3 is 15 residues. CDR1 SGDLS and CDR2 YYNGEE come from the germline V gene. CDR3 sequence: CASSPAAGRTDTQYF. CDR3 DNA: TGTGCCAGCAGCCCAGCAGCGGGACGCACAGATACGCAGTATTTT.

This sequence joins TRBV10-3 and TRBJ1-2; a possible D gene is TRBD1 (5 bases). Germline V CDR1 and CDR2: ENHRY, SYGVKD. V was cut by 3 bases and J by 3 bases, with 11 bases left in between. This CDR3 is built from 14 residues. CDR3: CAISEARDYYGYTF. The CDR3 DNA is TGTGCCATCAGTGAAGCCAGGGACTACTATGGCTACACCTTC.

CDR3 sequence reads: CASSKGQGIYEQYF. CDR3 DNA sequence: TGTGCCAGCAGCAAGGGTCAGGGGATCTACGAGCAGTACTTC. This chain uses TRBV11-2 with TRBJ2-7; D may be TRBD1 (6 bases). Per the germline V gene, CDR1 is SGHAT and CDR2 is FQNNGV. The CDR3 has 14 amino acids. V lost 5 bases, J lost 3 bases, and 14 bases lay in between. Full variable domain (outside the CDR3, taken from reference TRBV11-2 and TRBJ2-7): EAGVAQSPRYKIIEKRQSVAFWCNPISGHATLYWYQQILGQGPKLLIQFQNNGVVDDSQLPKDRFSAERLKGVDSTLKIQPAKLEDSAVYLCASSKGQGIYEQYFGPGTRLTVT.